The 25 T cell receptor beta chains listed next were all sequenced from one sample in a study of T cell clonotyping in hematopoietic cell transplantation (dated by TCRdb to about 2021). The library was generated by the immunoSEQ multiplex PCR assay. TCRdb retrieved this table from immuneACCESS and kept in-frame rearrangements only. Not all clones are present; in checked studies, unresolved V genes account for under half, and no reason is known for the remainder. The sample table records approximately 42,000 clones; nearly 97% of these occur just once. About 1% of the sample goes to the ten largest clones. The source material was peripheral blood mononuclear cells. Receptors were obtained from a man younger than 40 in good health. Some clones in this sample may be carry-over from other donors' samples.

J is TRBJ1-1 and V is TRBV10-3, with D possibly being TRBD1 (6 bases). From germline, CDR1 is ENHRY and CDR2 SYGVKD. This CDR3 has 13 residues. The CDR3 loop reads CAGADRMNTEAFF. The CDR3 DNA reads as TGTGCTGGGGCAGACAGGATGAACACTGAAGCTTTCTTT.

The genes are TRBV9 and TRBJ2-7, with 9 bases aligning to TRBD1. The V gene end was trimmed by 5 bases and the J gene end by 5 bases; junction bases not matched to a gene: 8. The CDR3 is made up of 14 amino acids. The germline CDR1 and CDR2 sequences are SGDLS and YYNGEE. The CDR3 region is CASSGPGTGNEQYF. The CDR3 DNA is TGTGCCAGCAGTGGCCCGGGGACAGGGAACGAGCAGTACTTC.

The CDR3 nucleotides are TGTGCCAGCAGCTCTGGACTAGCGGCCCAAGAGACCCAGTACTTC. Translating it yields CASSSGLAAQETQYF. The chain combines TRBV5-4 with TRBJ2-5, with TRBD2 identical over 10 bases. Per germline, CDR1 SGHNT and CDR2 YYREEE (reference sequence). The CDR3 is 15 amino acids. V shed 3 bases, J shed 1 base, and the junction held 3 bases outside the gene matches.

This chain links TRBV27 with TRBJ2-3; 11 nucleotides match TRBD2. There are 15 residues in the CDR3. With 4 bases clipped from V and 3 bases from J, the junction kept 3 bases outside the gene matches. The germline V gene has CDR1 MNHEY and CDR2 SMNVEV (reference sequence). CDR3 sequence reads: CASSSWTSGTDTQYF. In DNA, the CDR3 is TGTGCCAGCAGTTCCTGGACTAGCGGGACAGATACGCAGTATTTT.

The chain is built from TRBV5-1 and TRBJ2-3, with 8 positions matching TRBD2. Germline lookup yields CDR1 SGHRS and CDR2 YFSETQ. The CDR3 loop spans 15 amino acids. The junction had 2 bases not matched to a gene; V was cut back by 2 bases and J by 0 bases. The CDR3 spells CASSLAGVSTDTQYF. The CDR3 coding sequence is TGCGCCAGCAGCTTAGCGGGGGTTAGCACAGATACGCAGTATTTT.

This sequence joins TRBV9 and TRBJ1-2, with D possibly TRBD1 on 5 matching bases. V shed 0 bases and J shed 8 bases, with 8 bases lying between them. The CDR3 is made up of 12 amino acids. Germline loops: CDR1 SGDLS, CDR2 YYNGEE. The CDR3 sequence is CASSVAGYGYTF. The DNA of the CDR3 is TGTGCCAGCAGCGTAGCAGGGTACGGCTACACCTTC.

The V gene is TRBV4-1, the J gene TRBJ2-2; TRBD2 matches at 15 bases. The CDR3 extends over 20 amino acids. Per germline, CDR1 MGHRA and CDR2 YSYEKL. The V segment lost 3 bases and the J segment 7 bases; nucleotides outside the gene matches: 15. The CDR3 bases are TGCGCCAGCAGCCACCCGGGACTAGCGGGGGGCCCCGGTGTCGGCGGGGAGCTGTTTTTT. This translates into CASSHPGLAGGPGVGGELFF.

This chain links TRBV5-6 with TRBJ2-4, with TRBD1 as a possible D gene (6 bases). Germline lookup yields CDR1 SGHDT and CDR2 YYEEEE. CDR3 length: 16 amino acids. Trimming removed 0 bases from V and 2 bases from J, with 12 bases in between. The CDR3 region has the DNA TGTGCCAGCAGCTTGGACAGGGTCATTCCCAAAAACATTCAGTACTTC. It yields the protein CASSLDRVIPKNIQYF.

This clone was recorded a few times. This chain links TRBV19 with TRBJ2-1; the match to TRBD1 covers 11 bases. The CDR3 spans 14 residues. Per the germline V gene, CDR1 is LNHDA and CDR2 is SQIVND (reference sequence). Unmatched junction bases numbered 10, after V lost 10 bases and J lost 8 bases. CDR3 residues: CATHGQGAVDEQFF. CDR3 DNA sequence: TGTGCCACTCATGGACAGGGGGCGGTGGATGAGCAGTTCTTC.

The chain is built from TRBV5-1 and TRBJ1-2, with D perhaps matching TRBD1 (5 bases). Germline-derived CDR1 and CDR2 are SGHRS and YFSETQ. Trimming took off 3 bases at V and 1 base at J, with 22 bases between the two ends. The length of the CDR3 is 18 residues. The CDR3 spells CASSSPFGEARGNYGYTF. The CDR3 DNA reads TGCGCCAGCAGCTCGCCGTTTGGGGAAGCGAGGGGTAACTATGGCTACACCTTC.

The V and J genes are TRBV11-2 and TRBJ2-7, with D perhaps assigned TRBD1 or TRBD2 (6 bases each). This CDR3 is built from 15 residues. Per the germline V gene, CDR1 is SGHAT and CDR2 is FQNNGV. Trimming shortened V by 3 bases and J by 12 bases, and 24 bases separated the two germline ends. The chain's CDR3 is CASSLDEGGFGLMYF. DNA for the CDR3: TGTGCCAGCAGCTTGGACGAAGGGGGGTTTGGGCTTATGTACTTC. The whole variable domain, remainder taken from reference TRBV11-2 and TRBJ2-7, is EAGVAQSPRYKIIEKRQSVAFWCNPISGHATLYWYQQILGQGPKLLIQFQNNGVVDDSQLPKDRFSAERLKGVDSTLKIQPAKLEDSAVYLCASSLDEGGFGLMYFGPGTRLTVT.

The genes are TRBV7-3 and TRBJ2-2, with 8 positions matching TRBD1. The J segment lost 3 bases and the V segment lost 4 bases, leaving 7 bases of the junction unmatched. There are 16 residues in the CDR3. Germline V gene data show CDR1 as SGHTA and CDR2 as FQGTGA. DNA of the CDR3: TGTGCCAGCAGCTCTTACAGGGGGTCGGACACCGGGGAGCTGTTTTTT. Translating gives CASSSYRGSDTGELFF.

V usage is TRBV10-3 and J usage is TRBJ2-3; D call uncertain. V lost 4 bases and J lost 3, with 11 bases in between. CDR1 is ENHRY, CDR2 SYGVKD, per germline. This CDR3 contains 14 residues. The CDR3 region has the DNA TGTGCCATCAGTGGCAGACTCCAAACAGATACGCAGTATTTT. It translates to CAISGRLQTDTQYF.

J is TRBJ2-3 and V is TRBV5-1, with 7 positions matching TRBD1. V lost 4 bases, J lost 1 base, and 3 bases stayed unmatched. The CDR3 contains 14 residues. CDR1 and CDR2 (germline): SGHRS, YFSETQ. The chain's CDR3 is CASSLDRGTDTQYF. The CDR3 nucleotides are TGCGCCAGCAGCCTTGACAGGGGCACAGATACGCAGTATTTT.

The V gene is TRBV7-2, the J gene TRBJ1-2; D not resolved. The CDR3 is made up of 15 amino acids. Germline lookup yields CDR1 SGHTA and CDR2 FQGNSA. Deletions cut 3 bases from V and 0 bases from J, with 11 bases between. The chain's CDR3 is CASSLYGGSNYGYTF. CDR3 DNA sequence: TGTGCCAGCAGCTTGTATGGAGGCTCTAACTATGGCTACACCTTC.

J is TRBJ1-2 and V is TRBV12-5; D uncertain. Germline V CDR1 and CDR2: LGHNT, FRNRAP. Trimming took 4 bases from V and 5 from J, leaving 23 bases between them. The CDR3 is 17 amino acids. The CDR3 protein is CASGSSVGLSHTYGYTF. Written as DNA, the CDR3 is TGTGCTAGTGGTTCCTCGGTTGGACTATCCCACACATATGGCTACACCTTC.

J is TRBJ1-1 and V is TRBV10-3; 9 bases are shared with TRBD1. V shed 6 bases and J 1 base; nucleotides not matched to a gene: 6. Germline CDR1 reads ENHRY; CDR2 reads SYGVKD. The CDR3 has 15 residues. CDR3: CAIRKTGGENTEAFF. CDR3 sequence (DNA): TGTGCCATCAGGAAGACAGGGGGAGAGAACACTGAAGCTTTCTTT.

The chain links TRBV14 to TRBJ2-7, with 7 bases fitting TRBD1. The CDR3 has 14 amino acids. V was pared by 3 bases and J by 10 bases, with 12 bases of the junction left unmatched. Germline lookup yields CDR1 SGHDN and CDR2 FVKESK. The CDR3 DNA follows: TGTGCCAGCAGCCAGCTAACACAGGGGTCCGGACAGTACTTC. It is translated as CASSQLTQGSGQYF. The whole variable domain, filled in from reference TRBV14 and TRBJ2-7, reads EAGVTQFPSHSVIEKGQTVTLRCDPISGHDNLYWYRRVMGKEIKFLLHFVKESKQDESGMPNNRFLAERTGGTYSTLKVQPAELEDSGVYFCASSQLTQGSGQYFGPGTRLTVT.

This rearrangement joins TRBV12-5 to TRBJ2-5; TRBD1 is a possible D gene (6 bases). CDR3 length: 13 residues. The germline CDR1 and CDR2 sequences are LGHNT and FRNRAP. Trimming took off 7 bases at V and 2 bases at J, with 11 bases between the two ends. In DNA, the CDR3 is TGTGCTAGTGTACAGGGTGGGCAAGAGACCCAGTACTTC. Its protein is CASVQGGQETQYF.

The V and J genes are TRBV13 and TRBJ1-1; D gene ambiguous. The CDR3 is 14 amino acids. Germline assignment: CDR1 PRHDT and CDR2 FYEKMQ (reference sequence). Trimming removed 5 bases from V and 3 bases from J, with 13 bases in between. CDR3 in DNA: TGTGCCAGCAGCCCGAGATACCTTTACACTGAAGCTTTCTTT. This codes for CASSPRYLYTEAFF. Combining the CDR3 with reference TRBV13 and TRBJ1-1 gives the whole variable domain AAGVIQSPRHLIKEKRETATLKCYPIPRHDTVYWYQQGPGQDPQFLISFYEKMQSDKGSIPDRFSAQQFSDYHSELNMSSLELGDSALYFCASSPRYLYTEAFFGQGTRLTVV.

The chain is built from TRBV28 and TRBJ2-1; 10 bases are a match to TRBD2. CDR3 length: 14 amino acids. Germline V gives CDR1 MDHEN, CDR2 SYDVKM. With V trimmed by 8 bases and J by 7 bases, 8 bases remained unmatched. The CDR3 reads CASQSPSGRNEQFF. CDR3 nucleotide sequence: TGTGCCAGCCAAAGTCCTAGCGGGAGAAATGAGCAGTTCTTC.

The chain carries TRBV6-5 and TRBJ2-2, with D possibly TRBD1 on 6 matching bases. CDR1 is MNHEY and CDR2 is SVGAGI in the germline V gene. The CDR3 totals 16 residues. Trimming cost V 0 bases and J 4 bases, with 12 bases left between them. CDR3 nucleotide sequence: TGTGCCAGCAGTTACTCGCCTACGGACAGCACCGGGGAGCTGTTTTTT. It specifies CASSYSPTDSTGELFF.

The J gene is TRBJ1-1, the V gene TRBV10-1, with D possibly matching TRBD1 (5 bases). CDR3 length: 13 residues. Trimming cost V 7 bases and J 1 base, with 10 bases left between them. Germline-derived CDR1 and CDR2 are WNHNN and SYGVQD (reference sequence). In nucleotides, the CDR3 is TGCGCCAGCACCAAGGGGCAGAACACTGAAGCTTTCTTT. This gives the protein CASTKGQNTEAFF.

J is TRBJ1-5 and V is TRBV5-5; maybe TRBD1 (6 bases). V was trimmed by 3 bases and J by 3 bases, leaving 13 bases between them. CDR1 SGHKS and CDR2 YYEKEE come from the germline V gene (reference sequence). CDR3 length: 15 residues. CDR3 nucleotides: TGTGCCAGCAGCTCAGGGGCCCCCCTCAATCAGCCCCAGCATTTT. Its protein product is CASSSGAPLNQPQHF.

The CDR3 coding sequence is TGTGCCAGCGAAGGCCTGATGAACACTGAAGCTTTCTTT. It translates to CASEGLMNTEAFF. V gene TRBV11-3 combines with J gene TRBJ1-1; no definite D call. Germline V gene lookup returns CDR1 SGHNT and CDR2 YENEEA. CDR3 length equals 13 residues. The ends were cut back, 8 bases at V and 0 bases at J, with 10 bases in the middle. Full variable domain (missing parts from reference TRBV11-3 and TRBJ1-1): EAGVVQSPRYKIIEKKQPVAFWCNPISGHNTLYWYLQNLGQGPELLIRYENEEAVDDSQLPKDRFSAERLKGVDSTLKIQPAELGDSAVYLCASEGLMNTEAFFGQGTRLTVV.